This T cell receptor (beta chain) was identified during a study of blood T cell repertoires in COVID-19 (dated by TCRdb to about 2020). Notes on the research overall: Recovered participants in ImmuneRACE Cohort 3 were defined by two consecutive negative NP/OP PCR tests, clearance by a healthcare professional, or resolution of symptoms. Collaborator samples came from the United States, Italy and Spain and covered acute and convalescent phases of COVID-19. The prospective study material was composed of cDNA or gDNA derived from T cells, B-cell-depleted T cells, or PBMCs. Subjects who had been exposed to COVID-19, were actively infected with it, or had recovered from it provided the deeply sampled blood TCRbeta repertoires that made up the dataset. The repertoires were released in a freely available public database intended as a resource for research on the immune response to SARS-CoV-2. Samples were obtained from the ongoing ImmuneRACE study (first 160 participants) and from about 1,300 subjects provided by 6 global collaborators. Nearly every sample came with metadata listing a de-identified subject ID, COVID-19 status, age in years and sex. Where available, HLA class I and class II types were taken from metadata supplied by the sample provider and were not determined by assay-based typing.

Including the terminal cysteine and phenylalanine, the CDR3 comprises 16 residues. Here the CDR3 DNA is all that survives: 48 bases in frame from base 1. Looking up the germline V gene yields CDR1 MGHRA and CDR2 YSYEKL. V is cut by 1 base and J by 0 bases, and the space between the germline ends is 13 bases. The immunoSEQ Assay, a bias-controlled multiplex PCR, was used to amplify TCRbeta CDR3 regions from genomic DNA. As for the original processing: Within the assay, amplification of reference gene primers was used to estimate how many nucleated cells each sample contained. Sequence reads were collapsed and filtered to measure the absolute abundance of every unique TCRbeta CDR3 rearrangement. For each sample, productive Simpson clonality was calculated by taking the square root of Simpson's diversity index across productive rearrangements. Held by TCRdb, this immuneACCESS table contains in-frame sequences only and omits some clones. Under half of the omission traces to an unresolved V gene where checked; the cause of the rest is unknown. From that table come the V and J calls and clone size; the DNA was used to work out D and trimming. The sample table contains approximately 250,000 clones; only one count was recorded for 85% to 90% of them. The leading ten clones occupy approximately 2% of the sample.

With respect to this clone: Which antigen it targets is not known. Per-base qualities were not stored, and no clone one base away is much larger.

Study-wide findings and limitations: The quantity of clinical and demographic metadata differed by source and by participant and was supplied without curation.

In the prospective study, participants were roughly 18 to 89 years old, resided in fewer than 25 geographic areas of the United States, and were enrolled through a virtual design. In the prospective study, cohorts were assigned on the basis of participant-reported clinical history obtained from a screening survey and a study questionnaire. Mobile phlebotomists in the prospective study collected whole blood, serum and a nasopharyngeal or oropharyngeal swab from every participant. Over an approximately 2-month period, participants in the prospective study had the option of providing additional blood draws and questionnaires. Before DNA extraction, prospective study blood samples were shipped either frozen or at room temperature.

The source of this sequence is a woman in her sixties in a cohort exposed to, infected with or recovered from COVID-19 (not recorded which). The chain uses TRBV4-1 and TRBJ2-7; matching of 6 bases hints at TRBD2 as the D gene. Sequences were obtained from PBMCs or T cells enriched from blood (not recorded which). For the CDR3, the sequence is CASSQGTSLPSYEQYF. The bases are TGCGCCAGCAGCCAAGGAACTAGCCTTCCCTCCTACGAGCAGTACTTC.